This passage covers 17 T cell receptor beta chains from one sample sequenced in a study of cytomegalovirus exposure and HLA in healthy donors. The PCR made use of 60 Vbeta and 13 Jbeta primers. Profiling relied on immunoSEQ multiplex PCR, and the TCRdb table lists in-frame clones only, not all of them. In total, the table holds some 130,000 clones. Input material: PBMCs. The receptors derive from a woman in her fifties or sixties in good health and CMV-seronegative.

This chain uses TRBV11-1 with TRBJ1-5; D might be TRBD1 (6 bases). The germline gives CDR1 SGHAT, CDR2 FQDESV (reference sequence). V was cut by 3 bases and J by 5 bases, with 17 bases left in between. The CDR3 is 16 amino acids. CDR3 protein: CASSLAGTQSYQPQHF. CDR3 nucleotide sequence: TGTGCCAGCAGCTTGGCCGGGACACAGTCTTATCAGCCCCAGCATTTT.

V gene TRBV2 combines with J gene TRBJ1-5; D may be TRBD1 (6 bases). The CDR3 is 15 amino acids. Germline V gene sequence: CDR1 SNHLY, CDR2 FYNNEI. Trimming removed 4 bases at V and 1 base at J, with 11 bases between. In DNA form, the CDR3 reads TGTGCCAGCAGTGCCACAGGGTTAAGCAATCAGCCCCAGCATTTT. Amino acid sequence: CASSATGLSNQPQHF. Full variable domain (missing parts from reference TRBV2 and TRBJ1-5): EPEVTQTPSHQVTQMGQEVILRCVPISNHLYFYWYRQILGQKVEFLVSFYNNEISEKSEIFDDQFSVERPDGSNFTLKIRSTKLEDSAMYFCASSATGLSNQPQHFGDGTRLSIL.

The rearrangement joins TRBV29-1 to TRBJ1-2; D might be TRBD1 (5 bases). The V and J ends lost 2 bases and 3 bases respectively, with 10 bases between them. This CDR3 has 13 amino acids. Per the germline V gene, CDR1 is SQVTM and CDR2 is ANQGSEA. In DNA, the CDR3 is TGCAGCGTTGAATCCAGGGCCTACTATGGCTACACCTTC. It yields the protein CSVESRAYYGYTF. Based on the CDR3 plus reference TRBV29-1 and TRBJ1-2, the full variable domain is SAVISQKPSRDICQRGTSLTIQCQVDSQVTMMFWYRQQPGQSLTLIATANQGSEATYESGFVIDKFPISRPNLTFSTLTVSNMSPEDSSIYLCSVESRAYYGYTFGSGTRLTVV.

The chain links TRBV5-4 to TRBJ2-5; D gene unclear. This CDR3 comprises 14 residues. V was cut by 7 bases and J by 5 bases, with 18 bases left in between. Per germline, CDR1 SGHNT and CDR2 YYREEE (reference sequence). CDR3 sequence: CASGYGSRSETQYF. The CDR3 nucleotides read TGTGCCAGCGGATATGGTAGCCGGTCGGAGACCCAGTACTTC.

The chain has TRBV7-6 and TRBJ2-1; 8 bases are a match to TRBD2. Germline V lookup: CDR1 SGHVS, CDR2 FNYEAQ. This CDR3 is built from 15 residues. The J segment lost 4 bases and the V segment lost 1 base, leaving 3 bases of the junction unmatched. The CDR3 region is CASSLDPSGYNEQFF. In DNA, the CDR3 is TGTGCCAGCAGCTTAGATCCTAGCGGGTACAATGAGCAGTTCTTC.

For the CDR3, the DNA is TGCGCCACGAGACTAGCGGCAACTAACACAGATACGCAGTATTTT. Its translation: CATRLAATNTDTQYF. The V call is TRBV5-1, the J call TRBJ2-3; 9 bases are shared with TRBD2. The germline CDR1 and CDR2 sequences are SGHRS and YFSETQ. The CDR3 is 15 residues long. V trimming: 9 bases; J trimming: 2 bases; junction bases outside the gene matches: 10.

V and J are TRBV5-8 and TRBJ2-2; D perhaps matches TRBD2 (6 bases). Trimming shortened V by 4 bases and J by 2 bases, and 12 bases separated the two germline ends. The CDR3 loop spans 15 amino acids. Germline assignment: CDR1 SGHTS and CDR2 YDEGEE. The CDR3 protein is CASSEGLGNTGELFF. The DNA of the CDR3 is TGTGCCAGCAGCGAGGGACTCGGTAACACCGGGGAGCTGTTTTTT.

CDR3 loop: CASSITGNTEAFF. CDR3 coding DNA: TGTGCCAGCAGCATTACAGGGAACACTGAAGCTTTCTTT. This rearrangement joins TRBV7-3 to TRBJ1-1; a possible D gene is TRBD1 (5 bases). CDR1 and CDR2 (germline): SGHTA, FQGTGA. Between the trimmed V and J ends, which lost 5 bases and 1 base, there was a span of 8 bases. The CDR3 is 13 amino acids.

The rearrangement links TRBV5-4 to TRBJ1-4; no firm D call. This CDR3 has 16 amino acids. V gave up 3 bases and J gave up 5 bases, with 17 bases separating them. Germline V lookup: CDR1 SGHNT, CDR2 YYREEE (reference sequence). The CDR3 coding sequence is TGTGCCAGCAGCTCCCCTACGGGAGAGGACAATGAAAAACTGTTTTTT. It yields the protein CASSSPTGEDNEKLFF. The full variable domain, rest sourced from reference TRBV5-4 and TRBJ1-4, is ETGVTQSPTHLIKTRGQQVTLRCSSQSGHNTVSWYQQALGQGPQFIFQYYREEENGRGNFPPRFSGLQFPNYSSELNVNALELDDSALYLCASSSPTGEDNEKLFFGSGTQLSVL.

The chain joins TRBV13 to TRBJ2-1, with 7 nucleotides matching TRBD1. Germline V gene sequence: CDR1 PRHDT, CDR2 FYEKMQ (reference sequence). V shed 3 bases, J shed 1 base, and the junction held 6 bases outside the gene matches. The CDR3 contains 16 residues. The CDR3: CASSLPGTVSYNEQFF. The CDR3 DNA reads TGTGCCAGCAGCTTGCCCGGGACAGTATCCTACAATGAGCAGTTCTTC.

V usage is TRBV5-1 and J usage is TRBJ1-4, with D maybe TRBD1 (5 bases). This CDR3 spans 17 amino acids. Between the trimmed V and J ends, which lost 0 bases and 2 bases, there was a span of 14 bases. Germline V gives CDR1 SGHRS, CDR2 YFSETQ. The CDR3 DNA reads TGCGCCAGCAGCTTGGTCTCGCAGGGCTCCACTAATGAAAAACTGTTTTTT. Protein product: CASSLVSQGSTNEKLFF.

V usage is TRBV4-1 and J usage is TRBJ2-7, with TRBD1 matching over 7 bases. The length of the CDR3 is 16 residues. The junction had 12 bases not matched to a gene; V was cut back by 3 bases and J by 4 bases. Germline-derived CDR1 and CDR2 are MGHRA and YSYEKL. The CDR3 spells CASSHRSGDREYEQYF. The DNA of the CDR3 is TGCGCCAGCAGCCATCGGTCCGGGGACAGAGAGTACGAGCAGTACTTC.

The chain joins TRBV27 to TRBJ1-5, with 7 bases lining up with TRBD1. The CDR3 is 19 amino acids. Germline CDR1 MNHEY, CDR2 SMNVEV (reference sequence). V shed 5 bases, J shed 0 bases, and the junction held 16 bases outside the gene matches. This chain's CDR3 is CASSPTPGTAYYSNQPQHF. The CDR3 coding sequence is TGTGCCAGCAGTCCGACCCCCGGGACAGCCTATTATAGCAATCAGCCCCAGCATTTT.

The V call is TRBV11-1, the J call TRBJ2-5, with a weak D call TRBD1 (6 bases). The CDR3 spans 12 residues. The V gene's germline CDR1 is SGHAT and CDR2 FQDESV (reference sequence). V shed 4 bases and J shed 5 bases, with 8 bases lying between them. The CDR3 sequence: CASSSQGETQYF. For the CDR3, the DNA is TGTGCCAGCAGCTCGCAGGGGGAGACCCAGTACTTC.

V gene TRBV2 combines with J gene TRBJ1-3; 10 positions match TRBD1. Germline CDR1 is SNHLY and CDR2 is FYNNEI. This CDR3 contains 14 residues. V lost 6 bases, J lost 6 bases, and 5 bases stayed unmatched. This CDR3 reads CASRPGTGVNTIYF. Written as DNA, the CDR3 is TGTGCCAGCAGGCCCGGGACAGGGGTAAACACCATATATTTT.

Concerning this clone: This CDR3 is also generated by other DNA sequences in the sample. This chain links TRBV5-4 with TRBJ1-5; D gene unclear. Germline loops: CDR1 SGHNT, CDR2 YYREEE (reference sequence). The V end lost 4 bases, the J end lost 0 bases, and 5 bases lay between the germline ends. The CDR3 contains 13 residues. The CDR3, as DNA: TGTGCCAGCAGCCTAGATAGCAATCAGCCCCAGCATTTT. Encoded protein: CASSLDSNQPQHF. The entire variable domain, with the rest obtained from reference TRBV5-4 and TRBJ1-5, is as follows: ETGVTQSPTHLIKTRGQQVTLRCSSQSGHNTVSWYQQALGQGPQFIFQYYREEENGRGNFPPRFSGLQFPNYSSELNVNALELDDSALYLCASSLDSNQPQHFGDGTRLSIL.

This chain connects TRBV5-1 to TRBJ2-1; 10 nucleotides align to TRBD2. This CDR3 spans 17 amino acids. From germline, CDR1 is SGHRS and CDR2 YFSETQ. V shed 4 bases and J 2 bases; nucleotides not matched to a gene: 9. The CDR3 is CASSRSSGSTPYNEQFF. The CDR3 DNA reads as TGCGCCAGCAGCCGATCTAGCGGGAGTACTCCCTACAATGAGCAGTTCTTC.